Ten or more counts support the clone carrying this T cell receptor (beta chain). Using RNA transcripts as the source, TCR beta CDR3 regions were amplified. HTBI primers drove first-round RT-PCR of the TCR CDR3. TCRdb reprocessed the multiplex PCR reads with MiXCR, giving one entry per CDR3 protein. The sample lists around 520,000 distinct CDR3 sequences, less than 15% occurring once. The record originates from a study of T cells in Graves' hyperthyroidism and ophthalmopathy. Germline lookup yields CDR1 MNHNS and CDR2 SASEGT. V lost 5 bases, J lost 3 bases, and 5 bases stayed unmatched. The CDR3 has 16 residues. The hyperthyroidism patients had all been newly diagnosed, and their disease duration was under 2 months. Their ages ranged from 18 to 65 years. The authors obtained PBMCs from more than 8 ml of fresh peripheral blood.

The sample comprised blood. The V gene is TRBV6-1, the J gene TRBJ2-5; 14 bases align to TRBD2. The receptor comes from a woman in her 40s with Graves' hyperthyroidism. The CDR3 DNA is TGTGCCAGCAGTAGGGGACTAGCGGGAGTAGAAGAGACCCAGTACTTC. Its translation: CASSRGLAGVEETQYF.